This T cell receptor (beta chain) was identified during a study of CD8+ T cells in alopecia areata. RNA was isolated and reverse transcribed to cDNA, the sequencing template. Produced via immunoSEQ multiplex PCR; TCRdb's table is partial and in-frame only. The sample has some 180,000 clones; roughly three fifths are singletons. The V gene's germline CDR1 is SGHVS and CDR2 FNYEAQ. V gave up 6 bases and J gave up 8 bases; unmatched junction bases: 12. This CDR3 is built from 16 residues. The rearrangement links TRBV7-6 to TRBJ1-6; TRBD1 matches 8 bases. This sequence originates from a human donor in good health. Sequenced material: CD8+ T cells sorted from blood. The CDR3 loop is CASSRAPGTGYSPLHF. CDR3 sequence (DNA): TGTGCCAGCAGTCGCGCCCCCGGGACAGGTTATTCACCCCTCCACTTT.